Given below is one T cell receptor beta chain in context. The record originates from a study of blood T cell repertoires in COVID-19. Germline CDR1 reads SQVTM; CDR2 reads ANQGSEA. This CDR3 has 15 residues. Losses at the gene ends were 6 bases for V and 2 bases for J; bases not matched to a gene: 9. Measured with immunoSEQ multiplex PCR; TCRdb has only the in-frame clones, and not every one. Of 130,000 to 150,000 clones listed, around 90% are singletons. The origin of this receptor is a man aged 65 to 85 with acute or convalescent COVID-19. This chain uses TRBV29-1 with TRBJ2-1; 8 bases map to TRBD2. What was sequenced was peripheral blood. The CDR3 region has the DNA TGCAGCGTCCAGGTGGATAGCGGGGCCTACAATGAGCAGTTCTTC. Amino acid sequence: CSVQVDSGAYNEQFF.